This T cell receptor beta chain was identified in a study of CD8+CD57+ T cells in acquired aplastic anemia. Study at large: Isolated CD4+ and CD8+ cells, once sorted, yielded DNA averaging roughly 3.2 ug.

The TCR beta profiling, which covered VDJ combination and CDR3 sequence, was carried out using genomic DNA as the template. TCRdb re-analysed the reads in MiXCR, keeping a single row per CDR3 protein. The sample lists about 81,000 distinct CDR3 sequences, under 50% occurring once. The V and J ends lost 2 bases and 6 bases respectively, with 19 bases between them. Germline V gives CDR1 GTSNPN, CDR2 SVGIG (reference sequence). The CDR3 has 15 residues. This TCR came from a human donor in good health, serving as a control. Sequences were obtained from sorted CD4+, CD8+, or CD8+CD57+ T cells (not recorded which) from PBMCs. The chain couples TRBV30 to TRBJ1-1; no clear D gene. The CDR3: CAWSPSEGLGAEAFF. The CDR3 DNA is TGTGCCTGGAGTCCAAGTGAAGGGCTCGGGGCTGAAGCTTTCTTT. Combining the CDR3 with reference TRBV30 and TRBJ1-1 gives the whole variable domain SQTIHQWPATLVQPVGSPLSLECTVEGTSNPNLYWYRQAAGRGLQLLFYSVGIGQISSEVPQNLSASRPQDRQFILSSKKLLLSDSGFYLCAWSPSEGLGAEAFFGQGTRLTVV.